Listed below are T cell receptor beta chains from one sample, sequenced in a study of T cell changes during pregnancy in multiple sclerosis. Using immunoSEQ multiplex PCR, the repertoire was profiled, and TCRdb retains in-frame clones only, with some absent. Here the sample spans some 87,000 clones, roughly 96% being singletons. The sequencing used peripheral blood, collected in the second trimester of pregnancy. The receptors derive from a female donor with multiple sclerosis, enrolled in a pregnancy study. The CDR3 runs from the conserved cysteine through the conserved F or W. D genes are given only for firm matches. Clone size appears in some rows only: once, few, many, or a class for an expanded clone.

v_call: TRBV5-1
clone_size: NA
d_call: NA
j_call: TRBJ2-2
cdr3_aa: CASSPLVAGELFF
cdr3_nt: TGCGCCAGCAGCCCCCTAGTGGCCGGGGAGCTGTTTTTT

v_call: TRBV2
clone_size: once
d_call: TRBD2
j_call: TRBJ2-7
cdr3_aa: CASSGIDGGRFYEQYF
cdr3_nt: TGTGCCAGCAGTGGAATTGATGGCGGGAGGTTCTACGAGCAGTACTTC

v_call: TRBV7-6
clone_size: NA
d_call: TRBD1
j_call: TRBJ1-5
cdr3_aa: CASSLGRGTGDQPQHF
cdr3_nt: TGTGCCAGCAGCTTGGGCCGGGGGACAGGGGACCAGCCCCAGCATTTT

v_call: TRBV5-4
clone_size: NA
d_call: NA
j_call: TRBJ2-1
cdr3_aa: CASSLGERNEQFF
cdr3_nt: TGTGCCAGCAGCTTGGGCGAAAGAAATGAGCAGTTCTTC

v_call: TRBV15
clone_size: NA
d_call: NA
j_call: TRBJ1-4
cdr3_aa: CATSSSTRTNEKLFF
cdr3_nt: TGTGCCACCAGCTCTTCGACACGGACTAATGAAAAACTGTTTTTT

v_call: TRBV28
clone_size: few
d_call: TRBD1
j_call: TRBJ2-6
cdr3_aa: CASSLGTGDGANVLTF
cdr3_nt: TGTGCCAGCAGTTTAGGGACAGGGGATGGGGCCAACGTCCTGACTTTC

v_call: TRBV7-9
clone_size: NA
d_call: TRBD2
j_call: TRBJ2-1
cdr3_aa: CASSFGLAAHNEQFF
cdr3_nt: TGTGCCAGCAGCTTTGGACTAGCGGCCCACAATGAGCAGTTCTTC

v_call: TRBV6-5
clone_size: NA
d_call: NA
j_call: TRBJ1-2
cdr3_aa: CASSYGSYGYTF
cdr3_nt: TGTGCCAGCAGTTATGGTAGCTATGGCTACACCTTC

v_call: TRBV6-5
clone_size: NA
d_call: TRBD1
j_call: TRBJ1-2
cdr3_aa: CASSYQGQGTYGYTF
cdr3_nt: TGTGCCAGCAGTTACCAAGGACAGGGCACCTATGGCTACACCTTC

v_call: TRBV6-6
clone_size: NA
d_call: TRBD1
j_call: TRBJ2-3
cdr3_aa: CASTLVQGEQYF
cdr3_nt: TGTGCCAGCACCTTGGTACAGGGGGAGCAGTATTTT

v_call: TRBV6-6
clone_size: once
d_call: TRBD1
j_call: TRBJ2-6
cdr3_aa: CASRDTGGSGANVLTF
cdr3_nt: TGTGCCAGCAGGGACACAGGGGGCTCTGGGGCCAACGTCCTGACTTTC

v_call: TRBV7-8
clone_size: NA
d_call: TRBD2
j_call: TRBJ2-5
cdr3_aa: CASSQRLAGETQYF
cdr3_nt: TGTGCCAGCAGCCAAAGACTAGCGGGGGAGACCCAGTACTTC

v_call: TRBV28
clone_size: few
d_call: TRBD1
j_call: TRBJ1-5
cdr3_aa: CASWDRGQQPQHF
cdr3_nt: TGTGCCAGCTGGGACAGGGGGCAGCAGCCCCAGCATTTT

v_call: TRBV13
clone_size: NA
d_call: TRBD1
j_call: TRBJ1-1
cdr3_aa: CASSPVETGWVVMSEAFF
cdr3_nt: TGTGCCAGCAGTCCCGTTGAGACAGGGTGGGTCGTAATGTCTGAAGCTTTCTTT

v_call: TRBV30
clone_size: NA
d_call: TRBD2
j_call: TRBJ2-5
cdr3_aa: CAWSVPGRAGETQYF
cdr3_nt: TGTGCCTGGAGTGTACCCGGGAGGGCCGGGGAGACCCAGTACTTC

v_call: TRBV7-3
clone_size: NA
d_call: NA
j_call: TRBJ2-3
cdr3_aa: CASSLLASRDTQYF
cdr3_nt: TGTGCCAGCAGCTTACTAGCGAGCCGGGATACGCAGTATTTT

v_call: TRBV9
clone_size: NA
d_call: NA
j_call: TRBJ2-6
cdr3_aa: CASSDPGIPSGANVLTF
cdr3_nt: TGTGCCAGCAGTGACCCGGGAATTCCCTCTGGGGCCAACGTCCTGACTTTC

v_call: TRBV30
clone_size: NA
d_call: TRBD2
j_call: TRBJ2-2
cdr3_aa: CAWSVSSWGLAGALNTGELFF
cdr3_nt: TGTGCCTGGAGTGTATCTTCGTGGGGACTAGCGGGAGCCCTGAACACCGGGGAGCTGTTTTTT

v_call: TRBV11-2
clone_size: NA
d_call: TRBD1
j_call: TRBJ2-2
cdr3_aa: CASSHSGTGSGELFF
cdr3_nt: TGTGCCAGCAGCCATTCCGGGACAGGGTCCGGGGAGCTGTTTTTT

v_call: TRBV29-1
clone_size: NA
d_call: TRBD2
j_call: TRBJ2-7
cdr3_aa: CSPPGLAAYEQYF
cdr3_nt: TGCAGCCCGCCGGGACTAGCAGCTTACGAGCAGTACTTC

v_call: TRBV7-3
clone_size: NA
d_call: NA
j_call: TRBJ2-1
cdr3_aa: CASSPWRAYEQFF
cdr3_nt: TGTGCCAGCAGCCCATGGAGGGCCTATGAGCAGTTCTTC

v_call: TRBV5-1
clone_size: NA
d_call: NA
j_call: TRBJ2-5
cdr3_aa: CASRLDRRKETQYF
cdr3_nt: TGCGCCAGCAGACTGGACAGACGAAAAGAGACCCAGTACTTC

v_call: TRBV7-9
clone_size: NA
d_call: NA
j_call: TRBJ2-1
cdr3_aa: CASSPHNSGLPNEQFF
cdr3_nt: TGTGCCAGCAGCCCCCACAACTCGGGACTTCCAAATGAGCAGTTCTTC

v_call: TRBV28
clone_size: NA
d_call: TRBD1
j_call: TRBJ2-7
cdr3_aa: CASSSGTGPYEQYF
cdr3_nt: TGTGCCAGCAGTTCAGGGACAGGTCCCTACGAGCAGTACTTC

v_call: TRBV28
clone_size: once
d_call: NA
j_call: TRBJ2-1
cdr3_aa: CASSLSENEQFF
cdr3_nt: TGTGCCAGCAGTTTGAGCGAAAATGAGCAGTTCTTC

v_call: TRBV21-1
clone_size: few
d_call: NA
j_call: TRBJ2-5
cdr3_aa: CALPSASSNREGTSETQYF
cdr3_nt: TGTGCCCTCCCTAGTGCCAGCAGCAATCGCGAGGGCACGTCAGAGACCCAGTACTTC

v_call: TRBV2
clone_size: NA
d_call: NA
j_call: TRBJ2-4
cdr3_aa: CASSEEGYGVSKNIQYF
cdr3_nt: TGTGCCAGCAGTGAAGAGGGTTACGGGGTGTCCAAAAACATTCAGTACTTC